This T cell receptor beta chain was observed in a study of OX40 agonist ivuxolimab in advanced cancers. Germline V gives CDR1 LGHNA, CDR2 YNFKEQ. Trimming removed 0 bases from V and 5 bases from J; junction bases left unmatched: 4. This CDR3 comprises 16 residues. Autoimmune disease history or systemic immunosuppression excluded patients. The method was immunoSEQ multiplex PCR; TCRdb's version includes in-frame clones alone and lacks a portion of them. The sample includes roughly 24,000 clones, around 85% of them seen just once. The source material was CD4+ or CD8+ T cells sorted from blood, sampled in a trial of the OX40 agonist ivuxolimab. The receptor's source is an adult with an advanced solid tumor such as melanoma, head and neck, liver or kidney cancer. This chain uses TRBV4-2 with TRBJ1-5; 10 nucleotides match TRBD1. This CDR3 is CASSQEAGQGDQPQHF. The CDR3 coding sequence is TGTGCCAGCAGCCAAGAAGCCGGACAGGGGGATCAGCCCCAGCATTTT.